The sequence of this TCR beta chain was determined in a study of blood T cell repertoires in COVID-19. Overall study: COVID-19 samples, acute and convalescent, were from the United States, Italy and Spain.

Per the authors' pipeline: Estimated nucleated cell counts came from reference gene primer amplification. Method: immunoSEQ multiplex PCR; TCRdb's copy keeps in-frame clones and lacks some. The V and J calls and clone size come from that table; D and trimming were worked out from the DNA. The table records 230,000 or so clones, 80% to 90% of them present only once. Living in about two dozen US areas, the participants were between about 18 and 100 years of age. Which cohort a participant joined came from the clinical history participants gave. This clone appeared once. This CDR3 has 17 residues. Trimming pared 0 bases from V and 0 bases from J, leaving 13 bases between. Per the germline V gene, CDR1 is SGHRS and CDR2 is YFSETQ.

This TCR was sampled from a woman aged 40 to 49 with acute COVID-19. The chain carries TRBV5-1 and TRBJ1-5; D gene unclear. Sequenced material: PBMCs or T cells enriched from blood (not recorded which). Here the CDR3 reads CASSLAPADYSNQPQHF. In nucleotides, the CDR3 is TGCGCCAGCAGCTTGGCCCCCGCGGACTATAGCAATCAGCCCCAGCATTTT.